One and the same sample provided the 25 T cell receptor beta chains below, sequenced in a study of graft-versus-host responses after intestinal transplantation. Processing released intraepithelial and lamina propria lymphocytes from the graft tissue. TCRdb's table, derived via immunoSEQ multiplex PCR, lists solely in-frame clones and lacks some. The repertoire has about 63,000 clones, around 90% of them found once; the top ten carry around 1.8%. The starting material was ileum tissue, obtained roughly 54 weeks after transplant. The receptors originated from a human patient who received an intestinal transplant, so some T cells may come from the graft donor.

CDR3 sequence: CASSPGRHLGAETQYF. Written as DNA, the CDR3 is TGTGCCAGCAGTCCAGGGCGCCACCTCGGGGCGGAGACCCAGTACTTC. V is TRBV27 and J is TRBJ2-5; either TRBD1 or TRBD2 may fit D (5 bases each). This CDR3 has 16 residues. Germline lookup yields CDR1 MNHEY and CDR2 SMNVEV (reference sequence). V gave up 5 bases and J gave up 5 bases, with 21 bases separating them.

The V call is TRBV30, the J call TRBJ1-2; TRBD1 matches 9 bases. This CDR3 spans 13 amino acids. Trimming at V came to 2 bases and at J to 3 bases, leaving 1 base not matched to a gene. Germline V lookup: CDR1 GTSNPN, CDR2 SVGIG (reference sequence). DNA for the CDR3: TGTGCCTGGAGTTGGACAGGGGACTATGGCTACACCTTC. It encodes CAWSWTGDYGYTF.

The chain is built from TRBV2 and TRBJ1-1; D perhaps matches TRBD1 (6 bases). The V gene's germline CDR1 is SNHLY and CDR2 FYNNEI. The CDR3 loop spans 16 amino acids. V was clipped by 4 bases and J by 1 base, with 16 bases between them. The chain's CDR3 is CASSVDLRDTNTEAFF. The DNA for the CDR3 is TGTGCCAGCAGTGTCGATCTCAGGGACACGAACACTGAAGCTTTCTTT.

V usage is TRBV7-3 and J usage is TRBJ1-6; possibly TRBD1 for D (6 bases). The germline V gene has CDR1 SGHTA and CDR2 FQGTGA. V was trimmed by 5 bases and J by 8 bases, leaving 16 bases between them. The CDR3 loop spans 15 amino acids. The CDR3 DNA sequence: TGTGCCAGCAGCCTGGAGGCAGGGGACCATTCACCCCTCCACTTT. It yields the protein CASSLEAGDHSPLHF.

This clone was counted between two and nine times. V and J are TRBV15 and TRBJ2-7; tentative D call: TRBD1 (6 bases). Germline V gene sequence: CDR1 LNHNV, CDR2 YYDKDF (reference sequence). V shed 3 bases and J shed 5 bases, with 8 bases lying between them. The CDR3 loop spans 12 amino acids. CDR3 sequence reads: CATSSAGDEQYF. In DNA, the CDR3 is TGTGCCACCAGCAGTGCAGGGGACGAGCAGTACTTC.

The chain joins TRBV10-3 to TRBJ2-1, with 8 bases lining up with TRBD2. Trimming cost V 4 bases and J 8 bases; bases outside gene matches: 13. Per the germline V gene, CDR1 is ENHRY and CDR2 is SYGVKD. This CDR3 contains 16 residues. CDR3 sequence reads: CAISGGSLPGRDEQFF. CDR3 DNA: TGTGCCATCAGTGGTGGTAGTCTCCCCGGGAGGGATGAGCAGTTCTTC.

The CDR3, as DNA: TGTGCCAGCAGTCGGTCACAAGAGACCCAGTACTTC. This sequence encodes CASSRSQETQYF. This rearrangement joins TRBV28 to TRBJ2-5; D not resolved. The V gene's germline CDR1 is MDHEN and CDR2 SYDVKM. V lost 5 bases and J lost 2, with 6 bases in between. The CDR3 is made up of 12 amino acids. Looking up the rest from reference TRBV28 and TRBJ2-5 gives the full variable domain: DVKVTQSSRYLVKRTGEKVFLECVQDMDHENMFWYRQDPGLGLRLIYFSYDVKMKEKGDIPEGYSVSREKKERFSLILESASTNQTSMYLCASSRSQETQYFGPGTRLLVL.

This clone was seen a single time. V gene TRBV7-6 combines with J gene TRBJ2-2; TRBD2 matches 12 bases. J lost 1 base, V lost 5 bases, and 5 bases had no gene match. The CDR3 length is 17 residues. Germline-derived CDR1 and CDR2 are SGHVS and FNYEAQ. CDR3 sequence reads: CASSDPGLAGNTGELFF. In DNA form, the CDR3 reads TGTGCCAGCAGCGACCCGGGACTAGCGGGGAACACCGGGGAGCTGTTTTTT.

The CDR3 reads CASSTGREQETQYF. As DNA, the CDR3 is TGTGCCAGCAGTACTGGACGCGAACAAGAGACCCAGTACTTC. J is TRBJ2-5 and V is TRBV28; D unresolved. The CDR3 length is 14 residues. V gave up 5 bases and J gave up 2 bases, with 12 bases separating them. The germline V gene has CDR1 MDHEN and CDR2 SYDVKM.

The V gene is TRBV7-9, the J gene TRBJ1-2; D gene ambiguous. Germline V gene lookup returns CDR1 SEHNR and CDR2 FQNEAQ (reference sequence). CDR3 length: 11 amino acids. V lost 4 bases and J lost 2, with 2 bases in between. The CDR3 sequence is CASSYNYGYTF. The DNA for the CDR3 is TGTGCCAGCAGCTACAACTATGGCTACACCTTC.

The CDR3 DNA reads as TGTGCCAGCAGTACACATCAGCTCTATGGCTACACCTTC. Translating gives CASSTHQLYGYTF. V gene TRBV6-1 combines with J gene TRBJ1-2, with D uncertain. Trimming shortened V by 5 bases and J by 4 bases, and 11 bases separated the two germline ends. Germline assignment: CDR1 MNHNS and CDR2 SASEGT. CDR3 length equals 13 residues.

This sequence joins TRBV2 and TRBJ2-3; D remains ambiguous. Germline assignment: CDR1 SNHLY and CDR2 FYNNEI. The CDR3 length is 12 residues. The V end lost 3 bases, the J end lost 2 bases, and 3 bases lay between the germline ends. CDR3 residues: CASSDNTDTQYF. CDR3 DNA: TGTGCCAGCAGTGACAACACAGATACGCAGTATTTT.

This rearrangement joins TRBV28 to TRBJ2-1; possible D gene TRBD2, 5 bases. CDR1 MDHEN and CDR2 SYDVKM come from the germline V gene. With 6 bases removed from V and 2 bases from J, the gap between germline ends came to 23 bases. CDR3 length: 18 amino acids. The CDR3 sequence is CASRYRGIRSPPYNEQFF. In nucleotides, the CDR3 is TGTGCCAGCAGGTACCGAGGGATTCGATCACCTCCCTACAATGAGCAGTTCTTC. The whole variable domain, filled in from reference TRBV28 and TRBJ2-1, reads DVKVTQSSRYLVKRTGEKVFLECVQDMDHENMFWYRQDPGLGLRLIYFSYDVKMKEKGDIPEGYSVSREKKERFSLILESASTNQTSMYLCASRYRGIRSPPYNEQFFGPGTRLTVL.

This rearrangement joins TRBV4-1 to TRBJ1-2, with D unclear. Trimming stripped 2 bases from V and 4 bases from J, with 11 bases between. Germline CDR1 and CDR2: MGHRA and YSYEKL. This CDR3 has 14 amino acids. CDR3: CASSQSPDGYGYTF. CDR3 in DNA: TGCGCCAGCAGCCAATCCCCTGACGGCTATGGCTACACCTTC.

Comment on this clone: The conserved final phenylalanine or tryptophan is absent from the CDR3, which likely points to a read error. The DNA is left out, because the CDR3 cannot be placed on it with certainty; the CDR3 is given as TCRdb lists it. This chain links TRBV6-5 with TRBJ1-2; TRBD1, the D gene given by the table, was not confirmed from the DNA. Germline-derived CDR1 and CDR2 are MNHEY and SVGAGI. Both ends counted, the CDR3 spans 12 residues. The CDR3 region is CASSQITGETAI.

The chain joins TRBV7-3 to TRBJ2-6; D possibly corresponds to TRBD1 (6 bases). The CDR3 is 17 amino acids. The V end lost 2 bases, the J end lost 0 bases, and 11 bases lay between the germline ends. CDR1 SGHTA and CDR2 FQGTGA come from the germline V gene. The CDR3 coding sequence is TGTGCCAGCAGCTTATACCAGGGGTTCTCTGGGGCCAACGTCCTGACTTTC. Translated: CASSLYQGFSGANVLTF.

The CDR3 bases are TGTGCTAGTGGTTTGTTCGGGTATCAGCCCCAGCATTTT. It is translated as CASGLFGYQPQHF. The chain uses TRBV12-5 and TRBJ1-5; no clear D. Germline CDR1 reads LGHNT; CDR2 reads FRNRAP. This CDR3 has 13 amino acids. Trimming stripped 2 bases from V and 5 bases from J, with 7 bases between.

The chain joins TRBV6-5 to TRBJ2-5, with 13 bases fitting TRBD2. Germline V gives CDR1 MNHEY, CDR2 SVGAGI. The CDR3 loop spans 15 amino acids. Germline trimming cut 10 bases from V and 3 bases from J; bases unmatched to any gene: 8. CDR3 amino acids: CATKRTSGGEETQYF. CDR3 DNA: TGTGCCACCAAAAGGACTAGCGGGGGTGAAGAGACCCAGTACTTC.

The V gene is TRBV9, the J gene TRBJ1-2; a possible D gene is TRBD1 (6 bases). Germline V gives CDR1 SGDLS, CDR2 YYNGEE. Trimming removed 4 bases from V and 7 bases from J, with 20 bases in between. This CDR3 spans 15 amino acids. CDR3 bases: TGTGCCAGCAGCACCACCCCAAAGGGGGAAAGTGGCTACACCTTC. This codes for CASSTTPKGESGYTF.

This chain uses TRBV5-1 with TRBJ2-5, with D unclear. The CDR3 sequence is 13 residues long. CDR1 and CDR2 from the germline V gene are SGHRS and YFSETQ. V lost 3 bases to trimming and J lost 8 bases, with 14 bases between them. This chain's CDR3 is CASSWAGLSTQYF. CDR3 coding DNA: TGCGCCAGCAGCTGGGCAGGCCTCTCCACCCAGTACTTC.

V gene TRBV14 combines with J gene TRBJ2-7; D not certain. The germline V gene has CDR1 SGHDN and CDR2 FVKESK. V was trimmed by 6 bases and J by 5 bases, leaving 5 bases between them. The CDR3 runs 10 residues. CDR3 DNA: TGTGCCAGCAGTCTCCACGAGCAGTACTTC. Residues: CASSLHEQYF.

The genes are TRBV5-1 and TRBJ1-3; 7 bases fit TRBD1. There are 17 residues in the CDR3. Per the germline V gene, CDR1 is SGHRS and CDR2 is YFSETQ. The trim removed 4 bases at V and 0 bases at J, leaving 10 bases unmatched. CDR3: CASSNNRGWGSGNTIYF. CDR3 nucleotides: TGCGCCAGCAGCAACAACAGGGGTTGGGGCTCTGGAAACACCATATATTTT. The full variable domain, rest sourced from reference TRBV5-1 and TRBJ1-3, is KAGVTQTPRYLIKTRGQQVTLSCSPISGHRSVSWYQQTPGQGLQFLFEYFSETQRNKGNFPGRFSGRQFSNSRSEMNVSTLELGDSALYLCASSNNRGWGSGNTIYFGEGSWLTVV.

The J gene is TRBJ2-3, the V gene TRBV4-2; D perhaps matches TRBD2 (6 bases). Germline CDR1 and CDR2: LGHNA and YNFKEQ. The CDR3 contains 16 residues. Deletions cut 4 bases from V and 3 bases from J, with 17 bases between. The CDR3: CASSPAPPSVTDTQYF. The CDR3 DNA sequence: TGTGCCAGCAGCCCAGCCCCGCCTAGCGTAACAGATACGCAGTATTTT.

The rearrangement links TRBV11-2 to TRBJ2-2; D call uncertain. Trimming took off 6 bases at V and 1 base at J, with 3 bases between the two ends. Germline V gene sequence: CDR1 SGHAT, CDR2 FQNNGV. The CDR3 spans 12 residues. The CDR3 DNA reads TGTGCCAGCAGACAGAACACCGGGGAGCTGTTTTTT. As protein: CASRQNTGELFF.

The chain joins TRBV9 to TRBJ1-5; D is possibly TRBD1 (5 bases). Germline-derived CDR1 and CDR2 are SGDLS and YYNGEE. The germline V and J ends were trimmed by 3 bases and 0 bases, with 10 bases remaining between them. The CDR3 has 15 residues. This chain's CDR3 is CASSAAGGSNQPQHF. In nucleotides, the CDR3 is TGTGCCAGCAGCGCCGCTGGGGGTAGCAATCAGCCCCAGCATTTT.